Shown below are 9 T cell receptor beta chains from a single sample sequenced in a study of CD8 T cells in Susac syndrome. After extraction with the RNeasy kit, about 0.45 to 1 ug of the RNA was reverse transcribed using random hexamers. One entry per CDR3 protein results from TCRdb running MiXCR on the immunoSEQ multiplex PCR reads. Found here are around 150,000 distinct CDR3 sequences, roughly 95% of them singletons; the top ten hold about 0.09%. The material sequenced was CD4+ T cells from PBMCs. These receptor sequences come from a human donor with multiple sclerosis.

The genes are TRBV7-9 and TRBJ1-2; D is ambiguous. The CDR3 is 13 residues long. The ends were cut back, 5 bases at V and 7 bases at J, with 14 bases in the middle. Germline V lookup: CDR1 SEHNR, CDR2 FQNEAQ (reference sequence). The CDR3 coding sequence is TGTGCCAGCAGCGCACCGGCGAAGAGTGGCTACACCTTC. It translates to CASSAPAKSGYTF.

The CDR3 protein is CASSQIGQGTYGYTF. The CDR3 DNA is TGTGCCAGCAGCCAGATAGGCCAAGGGACCTATGGCTACACCTTC. The genes are TRBV3-1 and TRBJ1-2; TRBD1 might be the D (5 bases). CDR3 length equals 15 residues. The V and J ends lost 3 bases and 4 bases respectively, with 15 bases between them. Germline V gene lookup returns CDR1 LGHDT and CDR2 YNNKEL (reference sequence).

This sequence joins TRBV4-3 and TRBJ1-5, with D hard to call. Per germline, CDR1 LGHNA and CDR2 YSLEER. The CDR3 contains 15 residues. V lost 0 bases to trimming and J lost 4 bases, with 10 bases between them. CDR3 amino acids: CASSQELAANQPQHF. The DNA for the CDR3 is TGCGCCAGCAGCCAAGAGTTGGCAGCTAATCAGCCCCAGCATTTT.

This chain uses TRBV20-1 with TRBJ2-3, with D possibly TRBD2 on 6 matching bases. Germline CDR1 reads DFQATT; CDR2 reads SNEGSKA (reference sequence). The length of the CDR3 is 16 residues. V lost 0 bases, J lost 0 bases, and 13 bases lay in between. The CDR3: CSARDRLVTSTDTQYF. The CDR3 DNA is TGCAGTGCTAGAGATCGACTAGTCACTAGCACAGATACGCAGTATTTT.

The rearrangement joins TRBV12-3 or TRBV12-4 to TRBJ2-3; 7 positions agree with TRBD2. The CDR3 runs to 15 residues. The trim removed 6 bases at V and 2 bases at J, leaving 8 bases unmatched. The CDR3 here is CASRGASGTTDTQYF. The CDR3 nucleotides read TGTGCCAGCAGGGGTGCTAGCGGCACCACAGATACGCAGTATTTT.

V and J are TRBV5-4 and TRBJ1-1; D remains unclear. The germline V gene encodes CDR1 SGHNT and CDR2 YYREEE (reference sequence). V lost 0 bases, J lost 11 bases, and 8 bases lay in between. CDR3 length: 11 residues. Here the CDR3 reads CASSLGSRAFF. In DNA, the CDR3 is TGTGCCAGCAGCTTGGGTAGTAGGGCTTTCTTT.

This sequence joins TRBV5-1 and TRBJ1-1; possible D gene TRBD1, 6 bases. Germline CDR1 SGHRS, CDR2 YFSETQ. V dropped 2 bases and J dropped 2 bases, with 13 bases sitting between them. The CDR3 is 15 amino acids. The CDR3, as DNA: TGCGCCAGCAGCTTACAGGGAGGGCCCAACACTGAAGCTTTCTTT. It specifies CASSLQGGPNTEAFF.

This clonotype has a single count. The chain couples TRBV19 to TRBJ1-1, with D unresolved. V gave up 4 bases and J gave up 6 bases, with 15 bases separating them. The germline V gene encodes CDR1 LNHDA and CDR2 SQIVND (reference sequence). The CDR3 has 14 residues. CDR3 sequence (DNA): TGTGCCAGTAGTAAGACCAAGGGCGCGGCTGAAGCTTTCTTT. Translated, it gives CASSKTKGAAEAFF.

This sequence joins TRBV10-3 and TRBJ2-7; D remains ambiguous. V was trimmed by 10 bases and J by 0 bases, leaving 13 bases between them. CDR1 and CDR2 from the germline V gene are ENHRY and SYGVKD. CDR3 length equals 13 residues. The CDR3 protein is CATADGRSYEQYF. DNA of the CDR3: TGTGCCACGGCCGACGGCCGCTCCTACGAGCAGTACTTC.